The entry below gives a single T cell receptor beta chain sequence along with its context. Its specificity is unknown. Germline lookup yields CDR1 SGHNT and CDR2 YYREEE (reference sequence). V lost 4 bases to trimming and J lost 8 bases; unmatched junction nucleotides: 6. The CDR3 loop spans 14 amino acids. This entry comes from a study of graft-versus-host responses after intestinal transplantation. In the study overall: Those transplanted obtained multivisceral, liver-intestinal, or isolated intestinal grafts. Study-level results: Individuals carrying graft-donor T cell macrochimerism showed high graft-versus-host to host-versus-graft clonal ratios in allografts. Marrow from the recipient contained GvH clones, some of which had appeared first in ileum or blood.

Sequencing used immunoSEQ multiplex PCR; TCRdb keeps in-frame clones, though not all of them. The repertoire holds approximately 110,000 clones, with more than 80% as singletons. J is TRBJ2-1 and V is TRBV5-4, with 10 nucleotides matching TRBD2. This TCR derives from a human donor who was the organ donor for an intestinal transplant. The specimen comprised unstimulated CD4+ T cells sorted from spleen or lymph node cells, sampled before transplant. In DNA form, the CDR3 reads TGTGCCAGCAGCCGGGGACTAGCGAGCGATGAGCAGTTCTTC. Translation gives CASSRGLASDEQFF.